This TCR beta chain was obtained from a study of glioma-infiltrating T cells after dendritic cell vaccination. Study-level information: The vaccine used monocyte-derived dendritic cells pulsed overnight with autologous tumor lysate.

The repertoire was sequenced with immunoSEQ multiplex PCR; TCRdb's copy has only in-frame clones and lacks some. The sample yields about 76,000 clones, about nine tenths seen once. The time point denotes: after dendritic cell vaccination, including at tumor progression/relapse. Patients had residual fresh-frozen tumor tissue and more than two years of survival data. None of the glioblastoma patients had an isocitrate dehydrogenase mutation. In germline, CDR1 is MDHEN, CDR2 SYDVKM. The ends were cut back, 6 bases at V and 5 bases at J, with 20 bases in the middle. The CDR3 has 16 residues. The origin of this receptor is a human donor with glioblastoma. The chain is built from TRBV28 and TRBJ1-5; unclear D gene. This specimen was blood, taken after dendritic cell vaccination. The CDR3 DNA is TGTGCCAGCAGCCCCTTCGACGGGTTGGATGATCAGCCCCAGCATTTT. Protein product: CASSPFDGLDDQPQHF.